These T cell receptor beta chains were read from a single sample in a study of identical twins. TCRdb re-analysed the 5' RACE reads in MiXCR, keeping a single row per CDR3 protein. This sample has roughly 540,000 distinct CDR3 sequences, with roughly a fifth found just once. These data were likewise used in another study, on T cells expressing NK-cell markers.

Sequenced: CD4+ T cells sorted from blood. Receptors originate from a woman in her late teens or twenties in good health. The CDR3 runs from the conserved cysteine through the conserved F or W. A D gene is named only where the DNA matches it firmly. Clone size is stated in some rows and not others, as once, few, many or a class when expanded.

cdr3_aa cdr3_nt j_call clone_size d_call v_call
CSAPISGGTEAFF TGCAGTGCTCCGATCTCAGGCGGAACTGAAGCTTTCTTT TRBJ1-1 few - TRBV20-1
CSATPGLAIYTQYF TGCAGTGCCACTCCGGGACTAGCGATATATACGCAGTATTTT TRBJ2-3 - TRBD2 TRBV20-1
CSARSGLASGEQYF TGCAGTGCTAGGTCAGGACTAGCAAGCGGCGAGCAGTACTTC TRBJ2-7 few TRBD2 TRBV20-1
CSATSAQLYEQYF TGCAGTGCCACCAGTGCCCAGCTCTACGAGCAGTACTTC TRBJ2-7 - - TRBV20-1
CASSQDGRGSNSYEQYF TGTGCCAGCAGCCAAGATGGGAGAGGGAGTAACTCCTACGAGCAGTACTTC TRBJ2-7 - - TRBV4-2
CASSQTSGRAGEQFF TGTGCCAGCAGCCAGACTAGCGGGAGGGCCGGTGAGCAGTTCTTC TRBJ2-1 few TRBD2 TRBV6-4
CSVEQGQGQPQHF TGCAGCGTGGAACAGGGTCAGGGCCAGCCCCAGCATTTT TRBJ1-5 many - TRBV29-1
CASSQGQGTNEKLFF TGCGCCAGCAGCCAGGGGCAAGGGACTAATGAAAAACTGTTTTTT TRBJ1-4 - - TRBV5-1
CAIGYDEQFF TGTGCCATCGGATACGATGAGCAGTTCTTC TRBJ2-1 - - TRBV10-3
CASSQTGGQETQYF TGTGCTAGCAGCCAGACAGGGGGGCAAGAGACCCAGTACTTC TRBJ2-5 few TRBD1 TRBV7-7
CASSLPGQGINTEAFF TGTGCCAGCAGCCTCCCGGGACAGGGAATCAACACTGAAGCTTTCTTT TRBJ1-1 - TRBD1 TRBV6-1
CASSLTHPNEQFF TGTGCCAGCAGCTTAACGCATCCCAATGAGCAGTTCTTC TRBJ2-1 - - TRBV7-2
CASSLVGQNSPLHF TGCGCCAGCAGCTTGGTGGGACAGAATTCACCCCTCCACTTT TRBJ1-6 few TRBD1 TRBV5-1
CSAPRTPTDTQYF TGCAGTGCCCCGCGCACTCCCACAGATACGCAGTATTTT TRBJ2-3 few - TRBV20-1
CASRGRGLNEQFF TGCGCCAGCAGAGGGAGGGGGCTAAATGAGCAGTTCTTC TRBJ2-1 few - TRBV5-1
CSARDRTGPYEQYF TGCAGTGCTAGAGATCGGACGGGCCCCTACGAGCAGTACTTC TRBJ2-7 few - TRBV20-1
CSASRANSPLHF TGCAGTGCTAGCAGGGCTAATTCACCCCTCCACTTT TRBJ1-6 few - TRBV20-1
CASSYPGLAKNEQFF TGTGCCAGCAGTTACCCGGGACTAGCTAAGAATGAGCAGTTCTTC TRBJ2-1 many TRBD2 TRBV6-5
CASSLFISGSTDTQYF TGTGCCAGCAGCTTATTCATTAGCGGGAGCACAGATACGCAGTATTTT TRBJ2-3 - TRBD2 TRBV11-2
CASSFNRNTEAFF TGTGCCAGCAGCTTCAACAGGAACACTGAAGCTTTCTTT TRBJ1-1 many - TRBV5-1
CASSYLGAGANVLTF TGTGCCAGCAGTTACTTGGGGGCTGGGGCCAACGTCCTGACTTTC TRBJ2-6 - - TRBV6-5
CASSGNFGTGAGANVLTF TGCGCCAGCAGCGGAAATTTCGGGACAGGGGCTGGGGCCAACGTCCTGACTTTC TRBJ2-6 once TRBD1 TRBV5-1
CSATIGGESYGYTF TGCAGTGCTACGATAGGAGGGGAATCCTATGGCTACACCTTC TRBJ1-2 few - TRBV20-1
CASSLTAGPYEQYF TGCGCCAGCAGCTTGACGGCAGGACCCTACGAGCAGTACTTC TRBJ2-7 many - TRBV5-1
CASSLAKSAFTDTQYF TGTGCCAGCAGCTTAGCGAAATCGGCATTCACAGATACGCAGTATTTT TRBJ2-3 few - TRBV7-9
CASSYLLTETQYF TGTGCCAGCAGTTATCTCTTGACGGAGACCCAGTACTTC TRBJ2-5 - - TRBV6-2/TRBV6-3
CACKRGWREMIYGYTF TGTGCCTGCAAGAGGGGATGGAGGGAAATGATCTATGGCTACACCTTC TRBJ1-2 - - TRBV9
CSARIGGGGSPLHF TGCAGTGCTAGGATAGGAGGGGGCGGTTCACCCCTCCACTTT TRBJ1-6 few TRBD1 TRBV20-1
CSAGSSGRGGEQFF TGCAGTGCTGGGTCTAGCGGGAGGGGTGGTGAGCAGTTCTTC TRBJ2-1 - TRBD2 TRBV20-1
CASSLVAGWNQPQHF TGTGCCAGCAGCTTGGTGGCAGGCTGGAATCAGCCCCAGCATTTT TRBJ1-5 many - TRBV5-8
CASSQITSGYTF TGTGCCAGCAGCCAAATCACGAGCGGCTACACCTTC TRBJ1-2 few - TRBV3-1
CASQARDNYGYTF TGTGCCAGCCAGGCCCGGGACAACTATGGCTACACCTTC TRBJ1-2 - - TRBV5-4
CASSSGSSYTGELFF TGTGCCAGCAGTTCCGGGAGTTCCTACACCGGGGAGCTGTTTTTT TRBJ2-2 many - TRBV6-5
CASSFRSQDTQYF TGCGCCAGCAGCTTTAGGTCCCAAGATACGCAGTATTTT TRBJ2-3 few - TRBV5-1
CASSLAGDQFF TGTGCCAGCAGCTTAGCGGGAGACCAGTTCTTC TRBJ2-1 few - TRBV7-9
CSARDLRGNLYGYTF TGCAGTGCTAGAGATCTCAGGGGGAACCTTTATGGCTACACCTTC TRBJ1-2 few TRBD1 TRBV20-1
CAISVGQGGDEQYF TGTGCCATCAGTGTGGGACAGGGGGGCGACGAGCAGTACTTC TRBJ2-7 few TRBD1 TRBV10-3
CATLGRGSNEQFF TGTGCCACCCTAGGACGGGGCTCCAATGAGCAGTTCTTC TRBJ2-1 - - TRBV24-1
CASSLDTPYEQYF TGTGCCAGCAGCTTAGACACCCCCTACGAGCAGTACTTC TRBJ2-7 few - TRBV7-2
CASSVDPSSYEQYF TGTGCCAGCAGCGTAGATCCGTCCTCCTACGAGCAGTACTTC TRBJ2-7 - - TRBV9
CSARRTVGLGYTF TGCAGTGCCCGGAGGACGGTGGGACTTGGCTACACCTTC TRBJ1-2 few - TRBV20-1
CASSLEGGGAPTHNEQFF TGCGCCAGCAGCTTGGAGGGCGGGGGGGCCCCCACCCACAATGAGCAGTTCTTC TRBJ2-1 - TRBD2 TRBV5-1
CASSAGTSGADRLHEQYF TGCGCCAGCAGCGCCGGGACTAGCGGAGCGGACAGGCTCCACGAGCAGTACTTC TRBJ2-7 - TRBD2 TRBV5-1
CASRKEYEQYF TGTGCCAGCAGAAAAGAATACGAGCAGTACTTC TRBJ2-7 few - TRBV6-5
CASSLGQGRYF TGTGCCAGCAGCCTCGGACAGGGGCGGTACTTC TRBJ2-7 - TRBD1 TRBV3-1
CATTSGTGSDTQYF TGTGCCACCACTTCCGGGACAGGGTCAGATACGCAGTATTTT TRBJ2-3 many - TRBV21-1
CSARKANEQFF TGCAGTGCTAGAAAAGCTAATGAGCAGTTCTTC TRBJ2-1 - - TRBV20-1
CASSYPNSGGYTF TGTGCCAGCAGTTACCCCAATTCCGGTGGCTACACCTTC TRBJ1-2 - - TRBV6-5
CASSDTGSSYEQYF TGCGCCAGCAGTGATACGGGGTCCTCCTACGAGCAGTACTTC TRBJ2-7 - - TRBV10-1
CASSTEAISAGGWGAFF TGCGCCAGCAGCACCGAAGCAATCTCGGCAGGGGGCTGGGGAGCTTTCTTT TRBJ1-1 - TRBD1 TRBV5-1
CASSLRDRGRETQYF TGTGCCAGCAGTTTACGGGACAGGGGTCGAGAGACCCAGTACTTC TRBJ2-5 - TRBD1 TRBV12-3/TRBV12-4
CASSYSYRGYTGELFF TGTGCCAGCAGTTACTCCTACAGGGGATACACCGGGGAGCTGTTTTTT TRBJ2-2 - TRBD1 TRBV6-5
CASSLVGNEQYF TGTGCCAGCAGCTTGGTAGGGAACGAGCAGTACTTC TRBJ2-7 - - TRBV5-5